Sequencing of this T cell receptor beta chain was carried out in a study of blood T cells in healthy people across ages. Using a J-beta primer mix together with a sample-barcoded 5' primer, a second PCR was run for roughly 7 to 12 cycles. MiXCR, applied by TCRdb to the 5' RACE reads, yields one record per CDR3 protein. This table holds 900,000 to 950,000 distinct CDR3 sequences, 25% to 35% found once. Per the germline V gene, CDR1 is LNHNV and CDR2 is YYDKDF (reference sequence). The CDR3 length is 12 residues. Trimming took 3 bases from V and 7 from J, leaving 10 bases between them. This sample was shared with a second study, whose subject was T cells of mothers and their children.

The chain couples TRBV15 to TRBJ2-7; D unclear. The specimen was blood. This TCR was recovered from a woman aged 35 to 49 in good health. The CDR3 nucleotides are TGTGCCACCAGCAGGACCAACAATGAGCAGTACTTC. This gives the protein CATSRTNNEQYF.